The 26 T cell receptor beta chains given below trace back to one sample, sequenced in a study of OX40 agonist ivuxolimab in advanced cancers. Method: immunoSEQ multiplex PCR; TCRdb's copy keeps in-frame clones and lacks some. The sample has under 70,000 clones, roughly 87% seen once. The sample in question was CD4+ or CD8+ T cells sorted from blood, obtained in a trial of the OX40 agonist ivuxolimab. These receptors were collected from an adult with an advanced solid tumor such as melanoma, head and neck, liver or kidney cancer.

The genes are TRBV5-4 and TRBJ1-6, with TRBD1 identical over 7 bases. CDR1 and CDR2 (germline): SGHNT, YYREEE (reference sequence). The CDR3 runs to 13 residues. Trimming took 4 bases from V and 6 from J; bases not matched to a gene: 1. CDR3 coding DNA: TGTGCCAGCAGCCGGGACAGTAATTCACCCCTCCACTTT. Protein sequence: CASSRDSNSPLHF.

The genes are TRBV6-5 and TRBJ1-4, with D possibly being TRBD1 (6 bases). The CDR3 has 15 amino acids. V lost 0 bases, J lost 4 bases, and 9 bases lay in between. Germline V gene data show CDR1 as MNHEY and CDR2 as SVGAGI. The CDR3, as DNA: TGTGCCAGCAGTTACTCGACACAGGGTAATGAAAAACTGTTTTTT. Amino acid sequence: CASSYSTQGNEKLFF.

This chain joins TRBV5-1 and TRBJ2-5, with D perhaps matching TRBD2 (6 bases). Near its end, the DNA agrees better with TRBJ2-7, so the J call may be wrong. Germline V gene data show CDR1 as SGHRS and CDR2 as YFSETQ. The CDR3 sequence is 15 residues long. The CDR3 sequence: CASSLEGGMGYEQYF. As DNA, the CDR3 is TGCGCCAGCAGCTTGGAGGGCGGGATGGGATACGAGCAGTACTTC.

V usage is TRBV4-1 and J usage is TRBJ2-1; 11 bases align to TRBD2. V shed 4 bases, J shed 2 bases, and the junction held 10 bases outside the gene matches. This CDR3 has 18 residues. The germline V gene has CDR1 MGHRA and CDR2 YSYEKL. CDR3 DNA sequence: TGCGCCAGCAGCCGGGGTACTAGCGGGAGTCTTACCTACAATGAGCAGTTCTTC. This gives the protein CASSRGTSGSLTYNEQFF.

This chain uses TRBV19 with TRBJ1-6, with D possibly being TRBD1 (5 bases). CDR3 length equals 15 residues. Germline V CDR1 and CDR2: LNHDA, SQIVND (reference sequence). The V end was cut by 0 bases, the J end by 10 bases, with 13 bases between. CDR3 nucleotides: TGTGCCAGTAGTATAGAAAGGGGTGTTGACTCACCCCTCCACTTT. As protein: CASSIERGVDSPLHF.

In DNA form, the CDR3 reads TGTGCCAGCAGCGATGGACAGACAGATACGCAGTATTTT. Translating gives CASSDGQTDTQYF. The V gene is TRBV7-2, the J gene TRBJ2-3; possibly TRBD1 for D (6 bases). The CDR3 runs 13 residues. The germline V gene has CDR1 SGHTA and CDR2 FQGNSA. V was pared by 5 bases and J by 3 bases, with 9 bases between. The whole variable domain, remainder taken from reference TRBV7-2 and TRBJ2-3, is GAGVSQSPSNKVTEKGKDVELRCDPISGHTALYWYRQSLGQGLEFLIYFQGNSAPDKSGLPSDRFSAERTGGSVSTLTIQRTQQEDSAVYLCASSDGQTDTQYFGPGTRLTVL.

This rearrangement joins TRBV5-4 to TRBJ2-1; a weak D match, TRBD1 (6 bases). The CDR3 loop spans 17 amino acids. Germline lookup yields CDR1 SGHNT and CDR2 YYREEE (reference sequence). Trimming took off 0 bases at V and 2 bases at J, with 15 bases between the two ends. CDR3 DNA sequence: TGTGCCAGCAGCTTGGGGAGAAGGGGGAGCGCCTACAATGAGCAGTTCTTC. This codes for CASSLGRRGSAYNEQFF.

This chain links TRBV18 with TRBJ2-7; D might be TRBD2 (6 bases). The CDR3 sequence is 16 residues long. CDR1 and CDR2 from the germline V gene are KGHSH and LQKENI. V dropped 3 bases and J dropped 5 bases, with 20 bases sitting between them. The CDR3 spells CASSPRGVTTGDEQYF. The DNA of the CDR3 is TGTGCCAGCTCACCGAGGGGCGTCACCACGGGGGACGAGCAGTACTTC.

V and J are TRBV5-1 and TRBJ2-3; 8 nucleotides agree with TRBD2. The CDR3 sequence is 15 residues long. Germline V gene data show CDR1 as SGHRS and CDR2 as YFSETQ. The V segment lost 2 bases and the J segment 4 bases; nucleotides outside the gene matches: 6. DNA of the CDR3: TGCGCCAGCAGCTTACGGGAGGGCCGATCAGATACGCAGTATTTT. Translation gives CASSLREGRSDTQYF. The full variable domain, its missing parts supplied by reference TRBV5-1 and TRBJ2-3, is KAGVTQTPRYLIKTRGQQVTLSCSPISGHRSVSWYQQTPGQGLQFLFEYFSETQRNKGNFPGRFSGRQFSNSRSEMNVSTLELGDSALYLCASSLREGRSDTQYFGPGTRLTVL.

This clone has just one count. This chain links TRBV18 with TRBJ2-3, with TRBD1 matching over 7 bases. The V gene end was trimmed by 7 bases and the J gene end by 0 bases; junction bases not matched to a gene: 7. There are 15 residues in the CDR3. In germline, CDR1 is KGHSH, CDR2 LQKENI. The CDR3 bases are TGTGCCAGCTTTCGCACGGGACAGAGCACAGATACGCAGTATTTT. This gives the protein CASFRTGQSTDTQYF.

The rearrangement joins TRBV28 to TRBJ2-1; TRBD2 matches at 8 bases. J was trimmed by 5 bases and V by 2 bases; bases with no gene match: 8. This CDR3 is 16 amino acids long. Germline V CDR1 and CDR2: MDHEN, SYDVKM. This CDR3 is CASSLGRGAANNEQFF. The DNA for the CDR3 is TGTGCCAGCAGTTTAGGGCGGGGGGCCGCTAACAATGAGCAGTTCTTC.

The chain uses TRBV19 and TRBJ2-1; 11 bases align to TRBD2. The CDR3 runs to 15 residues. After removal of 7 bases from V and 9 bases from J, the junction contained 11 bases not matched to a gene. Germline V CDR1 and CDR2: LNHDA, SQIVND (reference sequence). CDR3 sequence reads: CASKMTSGAGGEQFF. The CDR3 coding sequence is TGTGCCAGTAAAATGACTAGCGGGGCGGGGGGTGAGCAGTTCTTC.

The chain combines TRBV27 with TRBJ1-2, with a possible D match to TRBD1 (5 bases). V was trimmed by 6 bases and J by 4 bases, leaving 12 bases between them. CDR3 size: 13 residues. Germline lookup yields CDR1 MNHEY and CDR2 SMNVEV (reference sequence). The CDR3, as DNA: TGTGCCAGCAGCGAGGGGTTTTTCTATGGCTACACCTTC. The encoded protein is CASSEGFFYGYTF.

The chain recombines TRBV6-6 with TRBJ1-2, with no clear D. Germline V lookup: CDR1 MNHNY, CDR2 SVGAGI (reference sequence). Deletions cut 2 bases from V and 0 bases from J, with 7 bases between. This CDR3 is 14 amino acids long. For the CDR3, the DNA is TGTGCCAGCAGTTACCGGGAAGCTAACTATGGCTACACCTTC. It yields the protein CASSYREANYGYTF.

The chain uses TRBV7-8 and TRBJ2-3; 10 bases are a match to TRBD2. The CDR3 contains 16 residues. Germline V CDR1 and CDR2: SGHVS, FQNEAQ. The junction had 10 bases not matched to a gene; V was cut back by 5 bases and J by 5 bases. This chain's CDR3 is CASSPSKREGQDTQYF. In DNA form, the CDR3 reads TGTGCCAGCAGCCCGTCAAAGCGGGAGGGCCAAGATACGCAGTATTTT.

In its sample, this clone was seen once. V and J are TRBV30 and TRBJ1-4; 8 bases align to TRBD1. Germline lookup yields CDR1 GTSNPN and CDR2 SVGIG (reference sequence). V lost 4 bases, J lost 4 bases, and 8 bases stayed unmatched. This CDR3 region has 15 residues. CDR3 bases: TGTGCCTGGACCACTGGGGACAGGATTAATGAAAAACTGTTTTTT. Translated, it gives CAWTTGDRINEKLFF.

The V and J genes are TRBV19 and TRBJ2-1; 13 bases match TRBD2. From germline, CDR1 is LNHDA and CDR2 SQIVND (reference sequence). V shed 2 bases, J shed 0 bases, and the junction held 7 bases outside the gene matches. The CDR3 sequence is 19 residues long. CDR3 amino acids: CASSIKTSGRALSYNEQFF. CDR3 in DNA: TGTGCCAGTAGTATAAAAACTAGCGGGAGGGCCCTCTCCTACAATGAGCAGTTCTTC.

This CDR3 is CASSQRGLGGYTF. CDR3 nucleotide sequence: TGTGCCAGCAGCCAAAGGGGGCTGGGTGGCTACACCTTC. V gene TRBV5-3 combines with J gene TRBJ1-2; 7 nucleotides agree with TRBD1. TRBV5-3 is recorded as an ORF, its role being uncertain. The ends lost 8 bases at V and 7 bases at J; junction bases unmatched: 11. The length of the CDR3 is 13 residues.

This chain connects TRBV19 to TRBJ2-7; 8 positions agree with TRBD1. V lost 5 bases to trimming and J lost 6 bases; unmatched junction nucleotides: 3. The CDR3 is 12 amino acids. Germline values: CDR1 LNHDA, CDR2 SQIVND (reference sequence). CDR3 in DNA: TGTGCCAGTAGTGAGACAGGGGCCGAGCAGTACTTC. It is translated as CASSETGAEQYF.

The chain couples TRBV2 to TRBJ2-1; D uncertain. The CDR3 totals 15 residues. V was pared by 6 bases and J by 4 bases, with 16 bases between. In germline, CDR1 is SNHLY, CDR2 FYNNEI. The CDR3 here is CASRVNTQLYNEQFF. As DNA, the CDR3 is TGTGCCAGCAGGGTGAATACCCAATTATACAATGAGCAGTTCTTC.

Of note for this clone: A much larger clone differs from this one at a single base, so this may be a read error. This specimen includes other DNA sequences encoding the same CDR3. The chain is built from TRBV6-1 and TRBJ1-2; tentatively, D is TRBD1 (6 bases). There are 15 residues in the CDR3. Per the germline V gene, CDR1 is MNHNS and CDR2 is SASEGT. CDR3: CASSESGVGGYGYTF. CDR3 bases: TGTGCTAGCAGTGAATCAGGGGTCGGAGGATATGGCTACACCTTC.

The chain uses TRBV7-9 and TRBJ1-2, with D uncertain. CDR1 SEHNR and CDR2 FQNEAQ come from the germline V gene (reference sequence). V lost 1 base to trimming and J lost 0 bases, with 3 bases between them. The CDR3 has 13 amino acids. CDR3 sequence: CASSLETNYGYTF. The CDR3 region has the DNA TGTGCCAGCAGCTTAGAAACTAACTATGGCTACACCTTC. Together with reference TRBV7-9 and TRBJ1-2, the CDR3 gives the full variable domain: DTGVSQNPRHKITKRGQNVTFRCDPISEHNRLYWYRQTLGQGPEFLTYFQNEAQLEKSRLLSDRFSAERPKGSFSTLEIQRTEQGDSAMYLCASSLETNYGYTFGSGTRLTVV.

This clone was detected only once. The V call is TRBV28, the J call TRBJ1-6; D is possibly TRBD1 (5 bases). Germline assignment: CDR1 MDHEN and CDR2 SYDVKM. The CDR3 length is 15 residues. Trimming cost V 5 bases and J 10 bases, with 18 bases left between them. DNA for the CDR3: TGTGCCAGCAGTCTAGACGACGGGGGACGGTCACCCCTCCACTTT. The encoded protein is CASSLDDGGRSPLHF.

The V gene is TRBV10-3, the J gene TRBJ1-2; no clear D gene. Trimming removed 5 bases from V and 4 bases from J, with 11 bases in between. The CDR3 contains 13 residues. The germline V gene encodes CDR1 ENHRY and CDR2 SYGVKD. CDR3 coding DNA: TGTGCCATCAGTATCAGCTCTGTCTATGGCTACACCTTC. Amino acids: CAISISSVYGYTF.

As DNA, the CDR3 is TGTGCCAGCAGCCGAGCCCCTTCGGGCTACGAGCAGTACTTC. Protein sequence: CASSRAPSGYEQYF. The rearrangement uses TRBV5-6 and TRBJ2-7, with D unclear. Trimming removed 4 bases at V and 3 bases at J, with 14 bases between. The CDR3 is 14 amino acids. Germline values: CDR1 SGHDT, CDR2 YYEEEE.

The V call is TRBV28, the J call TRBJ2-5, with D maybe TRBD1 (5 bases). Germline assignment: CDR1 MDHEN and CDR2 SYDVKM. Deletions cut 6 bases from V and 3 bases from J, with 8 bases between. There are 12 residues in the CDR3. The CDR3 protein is CASSQGKETQYF. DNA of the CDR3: TGTGCCAGCAGCCAGGGCAAAGAGACCCAGTACTTC. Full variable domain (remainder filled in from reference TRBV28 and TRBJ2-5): DVKVTQSSRYLVKRTGEKVFLECVQDMDHENMFWYRQDPGLGLRLIYFSYDVKMKEKGDIPEGYSVSREKKERFSLILESASTNQTSMYLCASSQGKETQYFGPGTRLLVL.